Below are 8 T cell receptor beta chains sequenced from a single sample in a study of identifying expanded T cells in peripheral blood. Clones were read by immunoSEQ multiplex PCR, and TCRdb kept only the in-frame ones, dropping some. The sample contains approximately 85,000 clones, 70% to 90% of which appear only once. The sample taken for sequencing was blood. The origin of the receptors is a person aged 18-69 years in good health.

The chain employs TRBV5-1 and TRBJ2-7; 8 positions agree with TRBD1. Trimming at V came to 3 bases and at J to 6 bases, leaving 8 bases not matched to a gene. CDR3 length: 14 amino acids. The germline CDR1 and CDR2 sequences are SGHRS and YFSETQ. The CDR3 sequence: CASSSIKGTGEQYF. DNA for the CDR3: TGCGCCAGCAGCTCGATAAAGGGGACAGGCGAGCAGTACTTC.

This chain joins TRBV5-5 and TRBJ2-7; D might be TRBD1 (6 bases). Germline lookup yields CDR1 SGHKS and CDR2 YYEKEE (reference sequence). The CDR3 has 14 amino acids. V lost 4 bases to trimming and J lost 2 bases, with 13 bases between them. The CDR3 region is CASSTGQPPYEQYF. In DNA form, the CDR3 reads TGTGCCAGCAGCACCGGACAGCCGCCCTACGAGCAGTACTTC.

This sequence joins TRBV4-3 and TRBJ1-5, with D possibly matching TRBD1 (6 bases). This CDR3 region has 15 residues. In germline, CDR1 is LGHNA, CDR2 YSLEER. The V end was cut by 1 base, the J end by 5 bases, with 12 bases between. The CDR3 here is CASSQVTGADQPQHF. DNA for the CDR3: TGCGCCAGCAGCCAAGTTACGGGGGCTGATCAGCCCCAGCATTTT.

The gene calls are TRBV19 and TRBJ1-1; D is ambiguous. V gave up 8 bases and J gave up 4 bases, with 14 bases separating them. CDR3 length: 13 amino acids. Germline V gives CDR1 LNHDA, CDR2 SQIVND (reference sequence). The CDR3 reads CASAQAARTEAFF. CDR3 DNA: TGTGCCAGTGCGCAGGCTGCTCGCACTGAAGCTTTCTTT.

The chain couples TRBV11-3 to TRBJ2-7; D could derive from TRBD1 or TRBD2 (5 bases each). Germline V gene data show CDR1 as SGHNT and CDR2 as YENEEA. The V end lost 2 bases, the J end lost 5 bases, and 10 bases lay between the germline ends. CDR3 size: 13 residues. CDR3: CASSLPGTHEQYF. DNA for the CDR3: TGTGCCAGCAGCTTACCCGGGACCCACGAGCAGTACTTC.

The chain is built from TRBV27 and TRBJ1-3; TRBD1 matches at 8 bases. CDR3 size: 15 residues. Losses at the gene ends were 5 bases for V and 4 bases for J; bases not matched to a gene: 7. Germline CDR1 is MNHEY and CDR2 is SMNVEV (reference sequence). This CDR3 reads CASSPRTGYGNTIYF. The CDR3 DNA is TGTGCCAGCAGTCCCCGGACAGGGTACGGAAACACCATATATTTT.

The chain recombines TRBV19 with TRBJ1-4, with a weak D call TRBD1 (5 bases). Germline CDR1 reads LNHDA; CDR2 reads SQIVND (reference sequence). The CDR3 loop spans 16 amino acids. V lost 2 bases, J lost 4 bases, and 14 bases lay in between. The CDR3 coding sequence is TGTGCCAGTAGTATATGGGCGGCAGGGAGTAATGAAAAACTGTTTTTT. It encodes CASSIWAAGSNEKLFF. The whole variable domain, filled in from reference TRBV19 and TRBJ1-4, reads DGGITQSPKYLFRKEGQNVTLSCEQNLNHDAMYWYRQDPGQGLRLIYYSQIVNDFQKGDIAEGYSVSREKKESFPLTVTSAQKNPTAFYLCASSIWAAGSNEKLFFGSGTQLSVL.

The gene calls are TRBV15 and TRBJ1-4; D remains ambiguous. The CDR3 covers 15 residues. Between the trimmed V and J ends, which lost 1 base and 0 bases, there was a span of 6 bases. Germline V gene data show CDR1 as LNHNV and CDR2 as YYDKDF (reference sequence). The CDR3 is CATSRGSSTNEKLFF. The CDR3 nucleotides read TGTGCCACCAGCAGAGGGTCCTCAACTAATGAAAAACTGTTTTTT.